This entry lists 19 T cell receptor beta chains sequenced from one sample in a study of beta chain features in type 1 diabetes. Findings and caveats of the study: People with Type 1 diabetes carried modestly yet significantly shorter TCRB CDR3s in all four CD4+ subsets.

Expressed TCRB transcripts were sequenced because the isolated RNA had all been reverse transcribed beforehand. Sequencing was performed with immunoSEQ multiplex PCR; in TCRdb, only in-frame clones are kept and a portion is missing. Altogether more than 250,000 clones are present, 20% being singletons, with the ten largest covering 0.028%. These receptors are not linked to any known antigen. The specimen sequenced was naive CD4+ T cells from blood. The receptors here all came from a woman aged 40-49 years with type 1 diabetes.

This clone was seen more than once but under ten times. As DNA, the CDR3 is TGTGCCAGCAGCTACCCCAGGGAGGGGGGGGAGCTGTTTTTT. It translates to CASSYPREGGELFF. The gene calls are TRBV9 and TRBJ2-2; 7 positions match TRBD2. The length of the CDR3 is 14 residues. The junction had 8 bases not matched to a gene; V was cut back by 4 bases and J by 8 bases. In germline, CDR1 is SGDLS, CDR2 YYNGEE.

Comment on this clone: Mismatch with germline at one junction end may stem from a read error. This chain joins TRBV2 and TRBJ2-1, with D possibly TRBD2 on 6 matching bases. The CDR3 length is 13 residues. Germline CDR1 and CDR2: SNHLY and FYNNEI. The CDR3 spells CAGRTTFYNEQFF. The CDR3 DNA reads as TGTGCCGGCAGGACTACGTTCTACAATGAGCAGTTCTTC.

This chain links TRBV5-1 with TRBJ2-7; the D gene is possibly TRBD1 (6 bases). CDR3 length: 14 amino acids. V lost 4 bases to trimming and J lost 4 bases, with 15 bases between them. CDR1 is SGHRS and CDR2 is YFSETQ in the germline V gene. The CDR3 here is CASSRDTAPYEQYF. DNA for the CDR3: TGCGCCAGCAGCAGGGACACGGCACCATACGAGCAGTACTTC.

The sample holds a few counts of this clone. The V and J genes are TRBV27 and TRBJ1-1, with a weak D call TRBD1 (6 bases). The V and J ends lost 5 bases and 8 bases respectively, with 15 bases between them. The CDR3 is 13 amino acids. Germline V gives CDR1 MNHEY, CDR2 SMNVEV (reference sequence). In nucleotides, the CDR3 is TGTGCCAGCAGTCCCACAGGGAATCTGGAAGCTTTCTTT. Its translation is CASSPTGNLEAFF.

A few counts support this clone. The chain is built from TRBV5-1 and TRBJ1-1; D is perhaps TRBD1 (5 bases). The CDR3 sequence is 15 residues long. Germline lookup yields CDR1 SGHRS and CDR2 YFSETQ. Trimming stripped 0 bases from V and 2 bases from J, with 11 bases between. The CDR3 sequence: CASSLGAQGNTEAFF. The CDR3 bases are TGCGCCAGCAGCTTGGGAGCCCAGGGCAACACTGAAGCTTTCTTT.

This clone was seen a few times. The chain has TRBV5-5 and TRBJ1-1; tentatively, D is TRBD1 (5 bases). V was pared by 0 bases and J by 4 bases, with 13 bases between. CDR3 length: 15 residues. CDR1 and CDR2 (germline): SGHKS, YYEKEE (reference sequence). DNA for the CDR3: TGTGCCAGCAGCTTGGTTGGGGGGTTGAGCACTGAAGCTTTCTTT. As protein: CASSLVGGLSTEAFF. Looking up the rest from reference TRBV5-5 and TRBJ1-1 gives the full variable domain: DAGVTQSPTHLIKTRGQQVTLRCSPISGHKSVSWYQQVLGQGPQFIFQYYEKEERGRGNFPDRFSARQFPNYSSELNVNALLLGDSALYLCASSLVGGLSTEAFFGQGTRLTVV.

This clone was counted between two and nine times. The J gene is TRBJ2-5, the V gene TRBV18; 8 nucleotides align to TRBD2. The CDR3 length is 15 residues. J lost 2 bases, V lost 3 bases, and 5 bases had no gene match. Germline CDR1 KGHSH, CDR2 LQKENI. Here the CDR3 reads CASSPSVAGQETQYF. In nucleotides, the CDR3 is TGTGCCAGCTCACCCTCGGTAGCGGGACAAGAGACCCAGTACTTC.

V and J are TRBV19 and TRBJ2-2, with 9 positions matching TRBD1. The CDR3 sequence is 15 residues long. CDR1 and CDR2 (germline): LNHDA, SQIVND (reference sequence). The J segment lost 5 bases and the V segment lost 2 bases, leaving 3 bases of the junction unmatched. DNA of the CDR3: TGTGCCAGTAGTATACCAGGACAGGGGACCGGGGAGCTGTTTTTT. This sequence encodes CASSIPGQGTGELFF.

The rearrangement joins TRBV4-3 to TRBJ2-6; D perhaps matches TRBD2 (6 bases). There are 18 residues in the CDR3. Germline CDR1 reads LGHNA; CDR2 reads YSLEER. V shed 1 base and J shed 4 bases, with 17 bases lying between them. This CDR3 reads CASSQGGTPALGANVLTF. CDR3 DNA: TGCGCCAGCAGCCAAGGAGGGACTCCCGCTCTGGGGGCCAACGTCCTGACTTTC.

This chain joins TRBV7-2 and TRBJ2-7, with a tentative D call TRBD2 (5 bases). V dropped 8 bases and J dropped 3 bases, with 17 bases sitting between them. The CDR3 is made up of 14 amino acids. CDR1 and CDR2 (germline): SGHTA, FQGNSA. The CDR3 DNA reads as TGTGCCAGCGGCTCGGGGTCGCTTCTCTACGAGCAGTACTTC. It codes for CASGSGSLLYEQYF. The complete variable domain, with remaining parts taken from reference TRBV7-2 and TRBJ2-7, reads GAGVSQSPSNKVTEKGKDVELRCDPISGHTALYWYRQSLGQGLEFLIYFQGNSAPDKSGLPSDRFSAERTGGSVSTLTIQRTQQEDSAVYLCASGSGSLLYEQYFGPGTRLTVT.

This clone has more than one count but fewer than ten. This chain's CDR3 is CARSEQTNYGYTF. Here the CDR3 DNA reads TGCGCCAGATCGGAGCAAACTAACTATGGCTACACCTTC. The chain combines TRBV23-1 with TRBJ1-2, with D unclear. TRBV23-1 falls under the ORF class, with uncertain function. CDR3 size: 13 residues. V was shortened by 9 bases and J by 0 bases, with 11 bases between the two germline ends.

The sample holds a few counts of this clone. The chain combines TRBV4-2 with TRBJ1-1; D is uncertain. The CDR3 length is 14 residues. Germline values: CDR1 LGHNA, CDR2 YNFKEQ. V was trimmed by 1 base and J by 5 bases, leaving 11 bases between them. Here the CDR3 reads CASSQVGGRTEAFF. CDR3 in DNA: TGTGCCAGCAGCCAAGTTGGCGGTCGGACTGAAGCTTTCTTT.

The J gene is TRBJ1-2, the V gene TRBV4-3; TRBD1 matches at 7 bases. V lost 4 bases, J lost 1 base, and 9 bases stayed unmatched. Germline assignment: CDR1 LGHNA and CDR2 YSLEER. The length of the CDR3 is 16 residues. For the CDR3, the DNA is TGCGCCAGCAGCCCCCTGGCAGGGGGATATAACTATGGCTACACCTTC. Protein: CASSPLAGGYNYGYTF.

Only a few counts were recorded for this clone. J is TRBJ1-5 and V is TRBV18; 7 bases are a match to TRBD1. The CDR3 spans 14 residues. V shed 4 bases, J shed 5 bases, and the junction held 5 bases outside the gene matches. Per the germline V gene, CDR1 is KGHSH and CDR2 is LQKENI. CDR3 nucleotide sequence: TGTGCCAGCTCACGAGGAGGGACAGATCAGCCCCAGCATTTT. Translation: CASSRGGTDQPQHF.

This chain connects TRBV9 to TRBJ2-6; D remains unclear. V lost 0 bases to trimming and J lost 0 bases, with 4 bases between them. Germline V gives CDR1 SGDLS, CDR2 YYNGEE. This CDR3 is built from 15 residues. The CDR3 bases are TGTGCCAGCAGCGTAGGACACTCTGGGGCCAACGTCCTGACTTTC. Protein: CASSVGHSGANVLTF.

The chain combines TRBV29-1 with TRBJ1-2; D may be TRBD1 (5 bases). Germline CDR1 and CDR2: SQVTM and ANQGSEA. This CDR3 is built from 14 residues. The V gene lost 6 bases and the J gene lost 4 bases, with 18 bases spanning the gap. In nucleotides, the CDR3 is TGCAGCGTCCTAAGGGTGGGGGAGGGCTATGGCTACACCTTC. It is translated as CSVLRVGEGYGYTF.

CDR3 nucleotides: TGCAGTGCTAGCGCGTACAATGAGCAGTTCTTC. This codes for CSASAYNEQFF. The chain carries TRBV20-1 and TRBJ2-1, with unresolved D. The CDR3 is made up of 11 amino acids. Per the germline V gene, CDR1 is DFQATT and CDR2 is SNEGSKA (reference sequence). Trimming removed 3 bases at V and 4 bases at J, with 4 bases between.

V usage is TRBV18 and J usage is TRBJ1-2; maybe TRBD1 (5 bases). Germline V gives CDR1 KGHSH, CDR2 LQKENI. The CDR3 runs 14 residues. Trimming pared 3 bases from V and 2 bases from J, leaving 10 bases between. CDR3 in amino acids: CASSPTQGNYGYTF. CDR3 nucleotides: TGTGCCAGCTCACCGACGCAGGGAAACTATGGCTACACCTTC.

The V gene is TRBV2, the J gene TRBJ1-6; no firm D call. The V gene lost 0 bases and the J gene lost 7 bases, with 10 bases spanning the gap. CDR3 length: 15 residues. The V gene's germline CDR1 is SNHLY and CDR2 FYNNEI. This CDR3 reads CASSEAAGGNSPLHF. The DNA for the CDR3 is TGTGCCAGCAGTGAAGCGGCAGGAGGGAATTCACCCCTCCACTTT.